The 5 T cell receptor beta chains below all came from one sample that was sequenced in a study of siplizumab effects on memory and regulatory T cells. Clones were sequenced by immunoSEQ multiplex PCR, and TCRdb holds only the in-frame ones, with some missing. The data show some 64,000 clones, 65% to 80% seen once. The sample consisted of memory CD4+ T cells sorted from blood. The source is a human donor in good health.

V and J are TRBV9 and TRBJ1-1; no firm D call. The CDR3 length is 13 residues. Trimming stripped 3 bases from V and 1 base from J, with 7 bases between. CDR1 is SGDLS, CDR2 YYNGEE, per germline. The CDR3 loop reads CASSESKNTEAFF. Here the CDR3 DNA reads TGTGCCAGCAGCGAATCCAAGAACACTGAAGCTTTCTTT.

The chain is built from TRBV7-6 and TRBJ1-1; D unresolved. This CDR3 is built from 13 residues. Germline lookup yields CDR1 SGHVS and CDR2 FNYEAQ. V lost 4 bases and J 6 bases, leaving 12 bases between the germline ends. The CDR3 DNA is TGTGCCAGCAGCTCTTGGCTGGAGCCTGAAGCTTTCTTT. It encodes CASSSWLEPEAFF.

This clone was seen more than once but under ten times. The J gene is TRBJ2-1, the V gene TRBV2; 7 bases match TRBD1. The CDR3 is 12 residues long. Germline V lookup: CDR1 SNHLY, CDR2 FYNNEI. Trimming removed 7 bases from V and 7 bases from J; junction bases left unmatched: 4. This chain's CDR3 is CASTLTGNEQFF. The DNA of the CDR3 is TGTGCCAGCACCCTGACAGGGAATGAGCAGTTCTTC.

This clone has a single count. The chain employs TRBV15 and TRBJ2-3; 7 bases are shared with TRBD1. Trimming took 0 bases from V and 2 from J; bases not matched to a gene: 2. The CDR3 loop spans 15 amino acids. In germline, CDR1 is LNHNV, CDR2 YYDKDF (reference sequence). Here the CDR3 reads CATSREGTVTDTQYF. The DNA of the CDR3 is TGTGCCACCAGCAGAGAGGGGACAGTCACAGATACGCAGTATTTT.

This clone was seen a few times. The rearrangement joins TRBV7-9 to TRBJ1-6; D gene ambiguous. The V end was cut by 5 bases, the J end by 1 base, with 15 bases between. The CDR3 spans 17 residues. Germline assignment: CDR1 SEHNR and CDR2 FQNEAQ (reference sequence). CDR3 bases: TGTGCCAGCAGCCTAGAGGTTACGGGATCCTATAATTCACCCCTCCACTTT. The encoded protein is CASSLEVTGSYNSPLHF.